This T cell receptor (beta chain) emerged from a study of technical replicates of blood from four donors. Germline V gives CDR1 KGHSH, CDR2 LQKENI. This CDR3 has 13 amino acids. With 3 bases removed from V and 2 bases from J, the gap between germline ends came to 7 bases. The table came from immunoSEQ multiplex PCR; TCRdb's copy has only in-frame clones and leaves some out. The sample has tens of thousands of clones; about 96% are singletons. The J gene is TRBJ1-1, the V gene TRBV18; D might be TRBD1 (5 bases). This TCR was recovered from a human donor in good health. Sequenced sample: T cells isolated from PBMCs. The CDR3: CASSPQGNTEAFF. The CDR3 DNA is TGTGCCAGCTCACCGCAGGGAAACACTGAAGCTTTCTTT. Using reference TRBV18 and TRBJ1-1 for the parts outside the CDR3, the full variable domain is NAGVMQNPRHLVRRRGQEARLRCSPMKGHSHVYWYRQLPEEGLKFMVYLQKENIIDESGMPKERFSAEFPKEGPSILRIQQVVRGDSAAYFCASSPQGNTEAFFGQGTRLTVV.